This T cell receptor beta chain was identified in a study of glioma-infiltrating T cells. Overall study results and limits: Only very few CDR3 sequences appeared in both tissue and blood. Non-neoplastic patients had below-expected tissue-blood divergence, while all gliomas exceeded expectation.

This clonotype has only a few counts. Antigen specificity is unknown. CDR1 is DFQATT and CDR2 is SNEGSKA in the germline V gene (reference sequence). The trim removed 2 bases at V and 9 bases at J, leaving 9 bases unmatched. The CDR3 totals 15 residues. Using RNA template, CDR3s of TCR alpha and beta were amplified with iRepertoire arm-PCR. For one-step reverse transcription and amplification, about 85-400 ng of tissue mRNA or PBMC total RNA was used. From the multiplex PCR reads, TCRdb called clonotypes with MiXCR, one entry per CDR3 protein. The data show approximately 130,000 distinct CDR3 sequences, 20% to 25% seen once.

The TCR was taken from a human donor with low-grade glioma or glioblastoma, undergoing nonglioma brain surgery, or in good health (not recorded which). The rearrangement joins TRBV20-1 to TRBJ2-1, with 11 bases lining up with TRBD2. Sequencing used glioma tissue, nonneoplastic brain tissue, or PBMCs (not recorded which). In nucleotides, the CDR3 is TGCAGTGCTAGATCAGGCCTAGCGGGGGGAGGTGAGCAGTTCTTC. Residues: CSARSGLAGGGEQFF.